This T cell receptor beta chain comes out of a study of CD8 T cells in ankylosing spondylitis. The CDR3 is 15 amino acids. The ends were cut back, 2 bases at V and 5 bases at J, with 12 bases in the middle. The germline V gene encodes CDR1 KGHSH and CDR2 LQKENI. TCRdb independently ran MiXCR on the 5' RACE reads; one entry per CDR3 protein. The top ten hold about 7.8% of the sample, which has around 150,000 distinct CDR3 sequences, approximately 20% seen once. At least ten counts were recorded for this clonotype. The clonotype comes from a male donor with ankylosing spondylitis or in good health (not recorded which). Material: blood, either unsorted or a sorted T cell fraction (not recorded which). This rearrangement joins TRBV18 to TRBJ1-4; a weak D match, TRBD1 (5 bases). CDR3: CASSPATGRNEKLFF. In nucleotides, the CDR3 is TGTGCCAGCTCACCAGCCACGGGGCGGAATGAAAAACTGTTTTTT.